The 32 T cell receptor beta chains below all came from one sample that was sequenced in a study of blood T cell repertoires in COVID-19. Data came from immunoSEQ multiplex PCR; TCRdb stores just in-frame clones and leaves some out. The sample shows some 230,000 clones, approximately 80% of them seen only once. Material for sequencing was PBMCs or T cells enriched from blood (not recorded which). Source of these receptors: a man aged 40-55 years who had recovered from COVID-19.

The chain employs TRBV7-8 and TRBJ2-5, with D perhaps TRBD1 (7 bases). The CDR3 has 18 residues. Germline loops: CDR1 SGHVS, CDR2 FQNEAQ. Trimming removed 3 bases at V and 1 base at J, with 21 bases between. The CDR3 nucleotides read TGTGCCAGCAGCTTCCCACAGGGGTTGCGGGGAAGCCAAGAGACCCAGTACTTC. This encodes CASSFPQGLRGSQETQYF.

V and J are TRBV5-1 and TRBJ2-7; the match to TRBD1 covers 12 bases. The CDR3 sequence is 15 residues long. The J segment lost 5 bases and the V segment lost 2 bases, leaving 5 bases of the junction unmatched. Germline V gene sequence: CDR1 SGHRS, CDR2 YFSETQ. CDR3 residues: CASSLGTGGMNEQYF. In nucleotides, the CDR3 is TGCGCCAGCAGCTTAGGGACAGGGGGCATGAACGAGCAGTACTTC.

The gene calls are TRBV4-1 and TRBJ1-1; TRBD1 agrees at 7 bases. Unmatched junction bases numbered 5, after V lost 0 bases and J lost 1 base. Germline assignment: CDR1 MGHRA and CDR2 YSYEKL. The CDR3 runs 16 residues. The CDR3 nucleotides read TGCGCCAGCAGCCAAGATAGCGCAGGGGGGAACACTGAAGCTTTCTTT. Translation gives CASSQDSAGGNTEAFF.

This clone came up once. The chain joins TRBV7-6 to TRBJ1-2; D ambiguous. The CDR3 contains 17 residues. From germline, CDR1 is SGHVS and CDR2 FNYEAQ. Trimming removed 1 base at V and 7 bases at J, with 22 bases between. The DNA for the CDR3 is TGTGCCAGCAGCTTAGGGTGGATAGGAGCGCGTCTTGGTGGCTACACCTTC. Encoded protein: CASSLGWIGARLGGYTF.

The chain has TRBV5-5 and TRBJ2-3; TRBD2 agrees at 7 bases. Germline CDR1 reads SGHKS; CDR2 reads YYEKEE (reference sequence). The trim removed 3 bases at V and 0 bases at J, leaving 1 base unmatched. CDR3 size: 14 residues. CDR3 region: CASSSTSSTDTQYF. The CDR3 DNA sequence: TGTGCCAGCAGCTCGACTAGCAGCACAGATACGCAGTATTTT.

This clone is a singleton in its sample. This sequence joins TRBV29-1 and TRBJ2-1; possible D gene TRBD1, 5 bases. Deletions cut 2 bases from V and 8 bases from J, with 7 bases between. The CDR3 is 11 amino acids. The germline V gene has CDR1 SQVTM and CDR2 ANQGSEA. CDR3 in amino acids: CSVEKGDEQFF. The CDR3 region has the DNA TGCAGCGTTGAAAAAGGGGATGAGCAGTTCTTC.

This clone was counted a single time. This chain links TRBV6-5 with TRBJ2-7; 10 bases map to TRBD1. V was clipped by 7 bases and J by 1 base; unmatched bases: 7. CDR1 MNHEY and CDR2 SVGAGI come from the germline V gene. The CDR3 runs 15 residues. The CDR3 region is CASTPWDRGSYEQYF. The CDR3 nucleotides read TGTGCCAGCACCCCATGGGACAGGGGTTCCTACGAGCAGTACTTC.

The chain uses TRBV5-6 and TRBJ1-1; tentative D call: TRBD1 (5 bases). V was trimmed by 0 bases and J by 7 bases, leaving 13 bases between them. The CDR3 covers 14 residues. Germline loops: CDR1 SGHDT, CDR2 YYEEEE. For the CDR3, the DNA is TGTGCCAGCAGCTTGGGCGGGGGTAGCGGTGAAGCTTTCTTT. Its protein is CASSLGGGSGEAFF. Full variable domain (rest looked up from reference TRBV5-6 and TRBJ1-1): DAGVTQSPTHLIKTRGQQVTLRCSPKSGHDTVSWYQQALGQGPQFIFQYYEEEERQRGNFPDRFSGHQFPNYSSELNVNALLLGDSALYLCASSLGGGSGEAFFGQGTRLTVV.

This chain uses TRBV3-1 (or the pseudogene TRBV3-2) with TRBJ2-3; 13 bases are shared with TRBD2. This CDR3 region has 19 residues. The germline gives CDR1 LGHDT, CDR2 YNNKEL (reference sequence). The V segment lost 4 bases and the J segment 3 bases; nucleotides outside the gene matches: 13. The CDR3, as DNA: TGTGCCAGCAGCCGAGGAATTCCCCGGACTAGCGGGAGTACAGATACGCAGTATTTT. It translates to CASSRGIPRTSGSTDTQYF.

The chain has TRBV10-3 and TRBJ1-6; TRBD1 agrees at 8 bases. This CDR3 contains 14 residues. CDR1 is ENHRY and CDR2 is SYGVKD in the germline V gene. V gave up 7 bases and J gave up 8 bases; unmatched junction bases: 7. The chain's CDR3 is CAITPDRDDSPLHF. In DNA form, the CDR3 reads TGTGCCATCACCCCGGACAGGGACGATTCACCCCTCCACTTT.

V gene TRBV3-1 (or the pseudogene TRBV3-2) combines with J gene TRBJ2-4, with TRBD2 matching over 10 bases. This CDR3 is 12 amino acids long. After removal of 5 bases from V and 15 bases from J, the junction contained 7 bases not matched to a gene. Germline loops: CDR1 LGHDT, CDR2 YNNKEL (reference sequence). The chain's CDR3 is CASSSSGGAWYF. CDR3 DNA sequence: TGTGCCAGCAGCTCGAGCGGGGGGGCTTGGTACTTC.

The gene calls are TRBV5-4 and TRBJ2-2, with 7 positions matching TRBD2. The CDR3 is 15 residues long. Trimming took 4 bases from V and 7 from J; bases not matched to a gene: 10. Germline-derived CDR1 and CDR2 are SGHNT and YYREEE (reference sequence). CDR3 in DNA: TGTGCCAGCAGCCCGGGGGGTATACCAGGCGGGGAGCTGTTTTTT. Translating gives CASSPGGIPGGELFF.

CDR3 region: CASSVSSGRAYEQYF. As DNA, the CDR3 is TGTGCCAGCAGTGTCTCCAGCGGGAGGGCCTACGAGCAGTACTTC. This rearrangement joins TRBV2 to TRBJ2-7; the match to TRBD2 covers 10 bases. The junction had 5 bases not matched to a gene; V was cut back by 4 bases and J by 2 bases. The CDR3 has 15 amino acids. CDR1 is SNHLY, CDR2 FYNNEI, per germline.

This clone was recorded at least ten times. The gene calls are TRBV27 and TRBJ1-6, with 8 bases fitting TRBD1. Germline V gene lookup returns CDR1 MNHEY and CDR2 SMNVEV (reference sequence). The CDR3 runs 15 residues. V lost 3 bases and J lost 10; bases outside the gene matches: 8. CDR3 loop: CASSFRTGRGSPLHF. CDR3 in DNA: TGTGCCAGCAGTTTTAGGACAGGGAGGGGATCACCCCTCCACTTT.

This chain connects TRBV7-2 to TRBJ1-5; TRBD1 matches 10 bases. The junction had 4 bases not matched to a gene; V was cut back by 5 bases and J by 9 bases. Germline assignment: CDR1 SGHTA and CDR2 FQGNSA. The CDR3 runs to 13 residues. The CDR3 DNA sequence: TGTGCCAGCAGCCTGGACAGGGGGGCGCCCCAGCATTTT. It is translated as CASSLDRGAPQHF. The variable domain in full, completed from reference TRBV7-2 and TRBJ1-5, reads GAGVSQSPSNKVTEKGKDVELRCDPISGHTALYWYRQSLGQGLEFLIYFQGNSAPDKSGLPSDRFSAERTGGSVSTLTIQRTQQEDSAVYLCASSLDRGAPQHFGDGTRLSIL.

This clone was counted between two and nine times. The chain carries TRBV25-1 and TRBJ2-7, with a possible D match to TRBD1 (6 bases). Trimming took off 8 bases at V and 3 bases at J, with 17 bases between the two ends. The V gene's germline CDR1 is MGHDK and CDR2 SYGVNS. This CDR3 comprises 14 residues. The CDR3 nucleotides read TGTGCCAGCCGTCATCAGGGGTTCGGCTACGAGCAGTACTTC. This codes for CASRHQGFGYEQYF.

V usage is TRBV7-9 and J usage is TRBJ2-1; 8 bases align to TRBD1. The germline V gene has CDR1 SEHNR and CDR2 FQNEAQ (reference sequence). The junction had 10 bases not matched to a gene; V was cut back by 8 bases and J by 10 bases. The CDR3 loop spans 13 amino acids. CDR3 bases: TGTGCCAGCGAGACAGGGGTCCTCAGGGAGCAGTTCTTC. It is translated as CASETGVLREQFF.

V usage is TRBV2 and J usage is TRBJ1-5; D might be TRBD1 (6 bases). The V and J ends lost 3 bases and 1 base respectively, with 13 bases between them. Germline V CDR1 and CDR2: SNHLY, FYNNEI. The length of the CDR3 is 16 residues. The CDR3 is CASSDGRGRSNQPQHF. CDR3 DNA sequence: TGTGCCAGCAGTGATGGCAGGGGACGAAGCAATCAGCCCCAGCATTTT.

The rearrangement joins TRBV5-1 to TRBJ1-1; TRBD1 is a possible D gene (5 bases). V shed 2 bases and J shed 3 bases, with 11 bases lying between them. The V gene's germline CDR1 is SGHRS and CDR2 YFSETQ. The CDR3 totals 14 residues. DNA of the CDR3: TGCGCCAGCAGCTTTGGGGGAGGGGACACTGAAGCTTTCTTT. It yields the protein CASSFGGGDTEAFF.

V is TRBV14 and J is TRBJ1-2; 7 bases align to TRBD1. CDR1 and CDR2 from the germline V gene are SGHDN and FVKESK. This CDR3 spans 13 amino acids. V lost 4 bases to trimming and J lost 4 bases; unmatched junction nucleotides: 3. The CDR3 DNA is TGTGCCAGCAGCCCGGGACAGTCCTATGGCTACACCTTC. It translates to CASSPGQSYGYTF.

The V and J genes are TRBV6-2 or TRBV6-3 and TRBJ1-5, with D possibly matching TRBD1 (5 bases). The germline gives CDR1 MNHEY, CDR2 SVGEGT. The CDR3 runs to 14 residues. Deletions cut 3 bases from V and 7 bases from J, with 13 bases between. The CDR3 coding sequence is TGTGCCAGCAGTTATCGTTCAGGGAACCAGCCCCAGCATTTT. It yields the protein CASSYRSGNQPQHF.

This chain links TRBV28 with TRBJ2-5, with 7 positions matching TRBD2. After removal of 4 bases from V and 3 bases from J, the junction contained 8 bases not matched to a gene. Germline V CDR1 and CDR2: MDHEN, SYDVKM. The CDR3 is 15 amino acids. CDR3 loop: CASSWGGGAKETQYF. The CDR3 DNA is TGTGCCAGCAGTTGGGGCGGGGGTGCTAAAGAGACCCAGTACTTC.

The V gene is TRBV9, the J gene TRBJ2-5; TRBD2 agrees at 11 bases. The germline V gene encodes CDR1 SGDLS and CDR2 YYNGEE. This CDR3 is built from 15 residues. The V gene end was trimmed by 7 bases and the J gene end by 4 bases; junction bases not matched to a gene: 9. The CDR3 protein is CASCPSGGTGETQYF. The CDR3 nucleotides are TGTGCCAGCTGCCCTAGCGGGGGGACCGGAGAGACCCAGTACTTC.

The rearrangement uses TRBV2 and TRBJ1-1, with TRBD1 identical over 7 bases. The CDR3 covers 15 residues. Trimming cost V 7 bases and J 3 bases; bases outside gene matches: 11. Germline V gene sequence: CDR1 SNHLY, CDR2 FYNNEI. This CDR3 is CASKLEGAGDTEAFF. DNA for the CDR3: TGTGCCAGCAAACTCGAGGGGGCAGGGGACACTGAAGCTTTCTTT.

The chain joins TRBV25-1 to TRBJ1-6, with TRBD1 matching over 8 bases. Germline V gene data show CDR1 as MGHDK and CDR2 as SYGVNS. The CDR3 loop spans 15 amino acids. The V segment lost 3 bases and the J segment 9 bases; nucleotides outside the gene matches: 7. CDR3 DNA: TGTGCCAGCAGTGACCAGGGGGCGTCGGGTTCACCCCTCCACTTT. Protein sequence: CASSDQGASGSPLHF.

The chain employs TRBV3-1 (or the pseudogene TRBV3-2) and TRBJ1-6; no definite D call. Per the germline V gene, CDR1 is LGHDT and CDR2 is YNNKEL (reference sequence). The CDR3 covers 15 residues. V was shortened by 1 base and J by 7 bases, with 11 bases between the two germline ends. CDR3 coding DNA: TGTGCCAGCAGCCAAGGGAACAGACCCAATTCACCCCTCCACTTT. It is translated as CASSQGNRPNSPLHF.

The V call is TRBV29-1, the J call TRBJ2-1; D may be TRBD2 (5 bases). The germline gives CDR1 SQVTM, CDR2 ANQGSEA. The CDR3 totals 13 residues. V was clipped by 5 bases and J by 4 bases, with 12 bases between them. CDR3 nucleotide sequence: TGCAGCGTTTTCGGACTGGGTTACAATGAGCAGTTCTTC. Amino acids: CSVFGLGYNEQFF.

This rearrangement joins TRBV21-1 to TRBJ2-1; the table's D call of TRBD2 was not tested on the DNA. TRBV21-1 is designated a pseudogene. This CDR3 is built from 14 residues. The CDR3 bases are TGTGCCAGCAGCACGGTTCACTCCTACAATGAGCAGTTCTTC. Its translation: CASSTVHSYNEQFF.

The V gene is TRBV10-2, the J gene TRBJ1-6; 7 bases are a match to TRBD1. The CDR3 has 15 residues. The germline CDR1 and CDR2 sequences are WSHSY and SAAADI. Germline trimming cut 5 bases from V and 8 bases from J; bases unmatched to any gene: 9. The CDR3 reads CASSKEGQSYSPLHF. Here the CDR3 DNA reads TGCGCCAGCAGTAAAGAGGGACAGTCGTATTCACCCCTCCACTTT.

V is TRBV12-5 and J is TRBJ2-3, with a tentative D call TRBD2 (5 bases). The CDR3 is 13 amino acids. Trimming took off 1 base at V and 3 bases at J, with 5 bases between the two ends. Germline CDR1 and CDR2: LGHNT and FRNRAP. CDR3 sequence reads: CASGLGGTDTQYF. The DNA of the CDR3 is TGTGCTAGTGGTTTGGGCGGGACAGATACGCAGTATTTT.

The chain recombines TRBV30 with TRBJ1-1, with 8 bases matching TRBD1. The CDR3 covers 12 residues. Germline CDR1 reads GTSNPN; CDR2 reads SVGIG (reference sequence). The J segment lost 2 bases and the V segment lost 5 bases, leaving 1 base of the junction unmatched. CDR3 residues: CAWGTGNTEAFF. The DNA for the CDR3 is TGTGCCTGGGGGACAGGAAACACTGAAGCTTTCTTT. The full variable domain, its missing parts supplied by reference TRBV30 and TRBJ1-1, is SQTIHQWPATLVQPVGSPLSLECTVEGTSNPNLYWYRQAAGRGLQLLFYSVGIGQISSEVPQNLSASRPQDRQFILSSKKLLLSDSGFYLCAWGTGNTEAFFGQGTRLTVV.

The chain employs TRBV29-1 and TRBJ1-2; D may be TRBD1 (6 bases). This CDR3 spans 12 amino acids. V lost 0 bases, J lost 8 bases, and 10 bases lay in between. From germline, CDR1 is SQVTM and CDR2 ANQGSEA. The CDR3 here is CSVEETTGGYTF. DNA for the CDR3: TGCAGCGTTGAAGAAACAACAGGGGGCTACACCTTC.